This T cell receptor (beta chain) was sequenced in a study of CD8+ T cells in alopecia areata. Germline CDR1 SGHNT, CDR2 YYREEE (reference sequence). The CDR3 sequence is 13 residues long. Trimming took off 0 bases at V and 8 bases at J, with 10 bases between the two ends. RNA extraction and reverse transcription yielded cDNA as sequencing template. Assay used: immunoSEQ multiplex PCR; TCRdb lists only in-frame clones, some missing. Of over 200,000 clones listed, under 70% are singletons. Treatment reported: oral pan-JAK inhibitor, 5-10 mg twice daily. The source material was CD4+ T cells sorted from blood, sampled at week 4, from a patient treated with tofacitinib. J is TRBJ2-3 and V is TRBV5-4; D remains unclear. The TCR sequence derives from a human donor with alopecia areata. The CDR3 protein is CASSLDSTGTQYF. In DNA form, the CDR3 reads TGTGCCAGCAGCTTGGACTCCACCGGTACGCAGTATTTT.